Following are 27 T cell receptor beta chains from one sample sequenced in a study of cytomegalovirus exposure and HLA in healthy donors. With 60 Vbeta and 13 Jbeta primers, the PCR was carried out. Libraries were prepared by immunoSEQ multiplex PCR; TCRdb keeps only in-frame clonotypes and omits some of them. The profile shows around 130,000 clones, 80% to 90% of them singletons. Input material: PBMCs. The receptors come from a woman under 30 in good health and CMV-seropositive.

The V call is TRBV10-3, the J call TRBJ1-1; no clear D. Germline CDR1 is ENHRY and CDR2 is SYGVKD. V was trimmed by 2 bases and J by 11 bases, leaving 18 bases between them. This CDR3 region has 14 residues. The CDR3 reads CAISEGSNPSGAFF. The CDR3 DNA reads as TGTGCCATCAGTGAGGGATCCAACCCATCGGGTGCTTTCTTT.

The chain links TRBV27 to TRBJ1-4; 10 bases are a match to TRBD1. CDR1 is MNHEY, CDR2 SMNVEV, per germline (reference sequence). The CDR3 runs 18 residues. The V and J ends lost 5 bases and 0 bases, in that order; junction bases with no gene match: 9. The CDR3 DNA reads as TGTGCCAGCAGTGGACAGGGGGTGGACTTTGCAACTAATGAAAAACTGTTTTTT. As protein: CASSGQGVDFATNEKLFF.

The rearrangement links TRBV9 to TRBJ1-1; 7 nucleotides line up with TRBD1. The germline gives CDR1 SGDLS, CDR2 YYNGEE. The CDR3 length is 14 residues. V was clipped by 4 bases and J by 5 bases; unmatched bases: 8. The CDR3 spells CASSSGQVRTEAFF. The CDR3 DNA reads as TGTGCCAGCAGCTCTGGACAGGTTAGGACTGAAGCTTTCTTT.

This rearrangement joins TRBV5-4 to TRBJ2-2; tentatively, D is TRBD2 (7 bases). Trimming took 6 bases from V and 4 from J, leaving 13 bases between them. Per the germline V gene, CDR1 is SGHNT and CDR2 is YYREEE (reference sequence). This CDR3 is built from 14 residues. As DNA, the CDR3 is TGTGCCAGCAAGAGGGGGGGCGGCACCGGGGAGCTGTTTTTT. It translates to CASKRGGGTGELFF.

The chain recombines TRBV7-6 with TRBJ2-5; 8 bases are a match to TRBD2. The CDR3 contains 16 residues. The germline gives CDR1 SGHVS, CDR2 FNYEAQ. V dropped 5 bases and J dropped 4; count of bases not matched to a gene: 12. CDR3 region: CASSIFPGGAGETQYF. The CDR3, as DNA: TGTGCCAGCAGCATTTTTCCCGGGGGGGCGGGAGAGACCCAGTACTTC.

The chain recombines TRBV29-1 with TRBJ2-5; 7 nucleotides match TRBD1. After removal of 8 bases from V and 2 bases from J, the junction contained 14 bases not matched to a gene. CDR3 length equals 15 residues. Germline V gene sequence: CDR1 SQVTM, CDR2 ANQGSEA. The CDR3 sequence is CSSSGPAGGQETQYF. The CDR3 DNA reads as TGCAGCTCCTCCGGCCCCGCAGGGGGTCAAGAGACCCAGTACTTC.

The chain combines TRBV5-8 with TRBJ2-7; 8 nucleotides line up with TRBD2. The CDR3 sequence is 14 residues long. The V gene's germline CDR1 is SGHTS and CDR2 YDEGEE. The trim removed 10 bases at V and 1 base at J, leaving 10 bases unmatched. In DNA, the CDR3 is TGTGCCGCCCGGGGGGGCGACGTATCCTACGAGCAGTACTTC. The encoded protein is CAARGGDVSYEQYF. Full variable domain (missing parts from reference TRBV5-8 and TRBJ2-7): EAGVTQSPTHLIKTRGQQATLRCSPISGHTSVYWYQQALGLGLQFLLWYDEGEERNRGNFPPRFSGRQFPNYSSELNVNALELEDSALYLCAARGGDVSYEQYFGPGTRLTVT.

The rearrangement uses TRBV5-4 and TRBJ2-7; 8 nucleotides line up with TRBD1. The CDR3 spans 14 residues. The J segment lost 1 base and the V segment lost 4 bases, leaving 4 bases of the junction unmatched. The germline V gene encodes CDR1 SGHNT and CDR2 YYREEE (reference sequence). Written as DNA, the CDR3 is TGTGCCAGCAGCCTCCGGGACAGGTCCTACGAGCAGTACTTC. Translation gives CASSLRDRSYEQYF. Supplemented by reference TRBV5-4 and TRBJ2-7, the full variable domain reads ETGVTQSPTHLIKTRGQQVTLRCSSQSGHNTVSWYQQALGQGPQFIFQYYREEENGRGNFPPRFSGLQFPNYSSELNVNALELDDSALYLCASSLRDRSYEQYFGPGTRLTVT.

This clone was recorded only once. The rearrangement joins TRBV2 to TRBJ2-5; 7 bases match TRBD1. The CDR3 sequence is 15 residues long. V lost 5 bases and J lost 5; bases outside the gene matches: 11. Per the germline V gene, CDR1 is SNHLY and CDR2 is FYNNEI. The CDR3 loop is CASSRRGQVGETQYF. Written as DNA, the CDR3 is TGTGCCAGCAGTCGTAGAGGACAGGTGGGGGAGACCCAGTACTTC.

This rearrangement joins TRBV4-1 to TRBJ2-5; D unclear. CDR1 is MGHRA and CDR2 is YSYEKL in the germline V gene. This CDR3 has 15 amino acids. Trimming removed 0 bases at V and 0 bases at J, with 8 bases between. CDR3: CASSQDSVYQETQYF. CDR3 coding DNA: TGCGCCAGCAGCCAAGATTCCGTGTACCAAGAGACCCAGTACTTC.

The gene calls are TRBV12-5 and TRBJ2-1, with D unclear. V lost 5 bases and J 3 bases, leaving 11 bases between the germline ends. The CDR3 has 14 residues. CDR1 and CDR2 from the germline V gene are LGHNT and FRNRAP. The CDR3 DNA follows: TGTGCTAGTGGTGGCCCTCCGGGCTACAATGAGCAGTTCTTC. This encodes CASGGPPGYNEQFF.

The CDR3 protein is CASSQQGRDGYTF. The CDR3 bases are TGTGCCAGCAGCCAACAGGGTAGGGATGGCTACACCTTC. V gene TRBV2 combines with J gene TRBJ1-2; a possible D gene is TRBD1 (6 bases). The V and J ends lost 6 bases and 6 bases respectively, with 14 bases between them. CDR3 length equals 13 residues. Germline lookup yields CDR1 SNHLY and CDR2 FYNNEI.

The J gene is TRBJ1-4, the V gene TRBV30; TRBD1 might be the D (6 bases). Germline loops: CDR1 GTSNPN, CDR2 SVGIG (reference sequence). The CDR3 has 12 residues. The CDR3 DNA reads as TGTGCGGGGGACCAGGGGCAAGAAAAACTGTTTTTT. It encodes CAGDQGQEKLFF.

The V call is TRBV5-4, the J call TRBJ1-1, with D perhaps TRBD1 (5 bases). Germline V gene lookup returns CDR1 SGHNT and CDR2 YYREEE (reference sequence). V shed 3 bases and J shed 4 bases, with 28 bases lying between them. The CDR3 sequence is 19 residues long. CDR3 residues: CASSCEKKQVPTHGTEAFF. CDR3 sequence (DNA): TGTGCCAGCAGCTGCGAGAAGAAACAGGTTCCAACTCACGGCACTGAAGCTTTCTTT.

With regard to this clone: At one end, the junction sequence differs from germline, possibly due to a read error. The chain carries TRBV7-9 and TRBJ2-7; no definite D call. The V gene's germline CDR1 is SEHNR and CDR2 FQNEAQ (reference sequence). CDR3 length: 11 amino acids. CDR3 DNA: TGTTCCAGCAGCCACTCCTACGAGCAGTACTTC. This sequence encodes CSSSHSYEQYF.

This chain links TRBV6-5 with TRBJ2-1, with TRBD1 matching over 9 bases. J gave up 4 bases and V 8 bases, and 9 bases lay outside the gene matches. This CDR3 has 15 residues. The germline CDR1 and CDR2 sequences are MNHEY and SVGAGI. This chain's CDR3 is CASFKGQGSYNEQFF. The CDR3 nucleotides are TGTGCCAGCTTTAAGGGACAGGGCTCTTACAATGAGCAGTTCTTC.

The chain is built from TRBV5-6 and TRBJ1-5; TRBD1 matches 8 bases. With 4 bases clipped from V and 0 bases from J, the junction kept 12 bases outside the gene matches. The germline V gene has CDR1 SGHDT and CDR2 YYEEEE. The CDR3 consists of 18 residues. This CDR3 reads CASSPDREGNPSNQPQHF. CDR3 nucleotides: TGTGCCAGCAGCCCGGACAGGGAGGGAAATCCTAGCAATCAGCCCCAGCATTTT.

This chain connects TRBV5-4 to TRBJ1-2; 8 bases match TRBD1. Looked up from germline, CDR1 is SGHNT and CDR2 is YYREEE (reference sequence). J gave up 3 bases and V 4 bases, and 11 bases lay outside the gene matches. CDR3 size: 16 residues. The CDR3 is CASSRNDRGGDYGYTF. The CDR3 DNA sequence: TGTGCCAGCAGCAGAAACGACAGGGGAGGAGACTATGGCTACACCTTC.

The rearrangement uses TRBV28 and TRBJ2-5; 11 bases line up with TRBD2. The trim removed 7 bases at V and 4 bases at J, leaving 8 bases unmatched. This CDR3 is built from 15 residues. From germline, CDR1 is MDHEN and CDR2 SYDVKM. Here the CDR3 reads CASKLAGVNLETQYF. CDR3 bases: TGTGCCAGCAAACTAGCGGGGGTTAATTTAGAGACCCAGTACTTC.

This clone occurred once. The chain has TRBV19 and TRBJ1-1, with D perhaps matching TRBD1 (5 bases). The ends were cut back, 5 bases at V and 1 base at J, with 11 bases in the middle. The length of the CDR3 is 14 residues. CDR1 and CDR2 from the germline V gene are LNHDA and SQIVND (reference sequence). In DNA, the CDR3 is TGTGCCAGTAGTCCGCGGGACTGGAACACTGAAGCTTTCTTT. It translates to CASSPRDWNTEAFF.

V usage is TRBV12-2 and J usage is TRBJ2-5; the D segment call TRBD1 is taken from the table without a DNA check. TRBV12-2 is reported as a pseudogene. This CDR3 is 15 amino acids long. DNA of the CDR3: TGTGCAAGTCGCTTGCGGGACAGGGGGCTTGAGACCCAGTACTTC. Translated: CASRLRDRGLETQYF.

The rearrangement links TRBV7-9 to TRBJ1-1, with a tentative D call TRBD1 (6 bases). Per the germline V gene, CDR1 is SEHNR and CDR2 is FQNEAQ (reference sequence). This CDR3 is built from 12 residues. V was pared by 5 bases and J by 8 bases, with 12 bases between. Here the CDR3 reads CASSRGGGEAFF. In DNA, the CDR3 is TGTGCCAGCAGCAGGGGAGGGGGAGAAGCTTTCTTT.

This clone was recorded a few times. This chain joins TRBV27 and TRBJ1-1; tentatively, D is TRBD1 (5 bases). V was cut by 2 bases and J by 5 bases, with 15 bases left in between. Germline V gene sequence: CDR1 MNHEY, CDR2 SMNVEV (reference sequence). The CDR3 sequence is 15 residues long. In nucleotides, the CDR3 is TGTGCCAGCAGTTTAACAGGAGGGCGAATTACTGAAGCTTTCTTT. Its protein product is CASSLTGGRITEAFF.

V usage is TRBV4-1 and J usage is TRBJ2-6, with TRBD1 identical over 8 bases. Germline V gene sequence: CDR1 MGHRA, CDR2 YSYEKL. After removal of 3 bases from V and 0 bases from J, the junction contained 7 bases not matched to a gene. This CDR3 comprises 18 residues. CDR3 loop: CASSQPGQVTSGANVLTF. DNA for the CDR3: TGCGCCAGCAGCCAGCCGGGACAGGTGACCTCTGGGGCCAACGTCCTGACTTTC.

The V and J genes are TRBV5-1 and TRBJ2-1, with TRBD1 matching 8 bases. V dropped 7 bases and J dropped 10; count of bases not matched to a gene: 13. Germline values: CDR1 SGHRS, CDR2 YFSETQ. CDR3 length equals 14 residues. CDR3 amino acids: CASDFLGQGNEQFF. CDR3 bases: TGCGCCAGCGATTTCCTAGGACAGGGAAACGAGCAGTTCTTC.

V is TRBV5-1 and J is TRBJ2-3; 8 bases line up with TRBD2. The V and J ends lost 0 bases and 0 bases, in that order; junction bases with no gene match: 6. The germline CDR1 and CDR2 sequences are SGHRS and YFSETQ. The CDR3 runs 17 residues. DNA of the CDR3: TGCGCCAGCAGCTTGGGCCCCGGGGGGGCTAGCACAGATACGCAGTATTTT. It codes for CASSLGPGGASTDTQYF.

CDR3 residues: CASSPYLGQSYNSPLHF. The CDR3 bases are TGTGCCAGCAGCCCCTACCTAGGACAGTCCTATAATTCACCCCTCCACTTT. The V call is TRBV28, the J call TRBJ1-6, with D possibly matching TRBD1 (6 bases). V was clipped by 6 bases and J by 1 base, with 16 bases between them. Germline CDR1 reads MDHEN; CDR2 reads SYDVKM. CDR3 size: 17 residues.